This passage covers 28 T cell receptor beta chains from one sample sequenced in a study of control samples from healthy donors and cancer patients. Repertoires were generated with immunoSEQ multiplex PCR, while TCRdb's copy carries only in-frame clones and drops some. This sample yields some 150,000 clones, of which 91% are seen a single time; more than 6.5% belongs to the top ten. Source material: blood. The origin of the receptors is a man younger than 35 in good health.

A word on this clone: Given a much more abundant clone one base away, this may be a read error. The V gene is TRBV7-3, the J gene TRBJ1-6; no reliable D call. CDR1 and CDR2 from the germline V gene are SGHTA and FQGTGA. There are 13 residues in the CDR3. CDR3 in DNA: TGTGTCAGCAGCTTTGGGTCAAATTCACCCCTCCACTTT. This codes for CVSSFGSNSPLHF.

The chain has TRBV4-3 and TRBJ2-2; 7 bases fit TRBD1. Germline-derived CDR1 and CDR2 are LGHNA and YSLEER. The CDR3 length is 16 residues. V was clipped by 0 bases and J by 3 bases; unmatched bases: 4. CDR3 amino acids: CASSQDLTGDTGELFF. DNA for the CDR3: TGCGCCAGCAGCCAAGATTTAACAGGGGACACCGGGGAGCTGTTTTTT.

This chain uses TRBV4-1 with TRBJ1-5; TRBD1 might be the D (6 bases). Germline CDR1 is MGHRA and CDR2 is YSYEKL. The V end was cut by 8 bases, the J end by 1 base, with 15 bases between. The CDR3 is 15 residues long. The CDR3 sequence is CASLYNGQSNQPQHF. As DNA, the CDR3 is TGCGCCAGCCTTTATAATGGACAGAGCAATCAGCCCCAGCATTTT.

The gene calls are TRBV4-2 and TRBJ2-1; 8 bases map to TRBD2. In germline, CDR1 is LGHNA, CDR2 YNFKEQ. This CDR3 contains 17 residues. V shed 0 bases, J shed 4 bases, and the junction held 8 bases outside the gene matches. CDR3: CASSQDPRGGGYNEQFF. The CDR3 DNA follows: TGTGCCAGCAGCCAAGATCCCCGGGGGGGAGGGTACAATGAGCAGTTCTTC.

V and J are TRBV6-1 and TRBJ1-2; D gene ambiguous. CDR1 is MNHNS and CDR2 is SASEGT in the germline V gene. The V gene lost 2 bases and the J gene lost 3 bases, with 13 bases spanning the gap. The CDR3 has 15 residues. The CDR3 spells CASSEPIREYYGYTF. CDR3 DNA: TGTGCCAGCAGTGAACCCATCAGAGAATACTATGGCTACACCTTC.

V usage is TRBV5-4 and J usage is TRBJ2-7; TRBD1 agrees at 9 bases. This CDR3 region has 14 residues. Germline CDR1 is SGHNT and CDR2 is YYREEE (reference sequence). V trimming: 3 bases; J trimming: 3 bases; junction bases outside the gene matches: 4. The CDR3 here is CASSSEDRGYEQYF. As DNA, the CDR3 is TGTGCCAGCAGCTCCGAGGACAGGGGCTACGAGCAGTACTTC.

CDR3 in amino acids: CASSLGIGGVREQYF. The CDR3 DNA sequence: TGTGCCAGCAGCTTAGGGATCGGGGGTGTCCGCGAGCAGTACTTC. The chain carries TRBV7-9 and TRBJ2-7; D may be TRBD2 (6 bases). Germline V CDR1 and CDR2: SEHNR, FQNEAQ (reference sequence). The CDR3 consists of 15 residues. The V end lost 1 base, the J end lost 6 bases, and 16 bases lay between the germline ends. Full variable domain (remainder filled in from reference TRBV7-9 and TRBJ2-7): DTGVSQNPRHKITKRGQNVTFRCDPISEHNRLYWYRQTLGQGPEFLTYFQNEAQLEKSRLLSDRFSAERPKGSFSTLEIQRTEQGDSAMYLCASSLGIGGVREQYFGPGTRLTVT.

As concerns this clone: The sample holds other DNA sequences that translate to the same CDR3. The chain has TRBV7-7 and TRBJ2-3; 8 bases are a match to TRBD2. The V and J ends lost 1 base and 0 bases, in that order; junction bases with no gene match: 3. The CDR3 runs to 16 residues. CDR1 SSHAT and CDR2 FNYEAQ come from the germline V gene (reference sequence). The CDR3 here is CASSLGRGASTDTQYF. DNA of the CDR3: TGTGCCAGCAGCTTAGGGCGGGGGGCCAGCACAGATACGCAGTATTTT.

V is TRBV11-3 and J is TRBJ2-2, with 8 bases fitting TRBD1. V lost 1 base to trimming and J lost 1 base; unmatched junction nucleotides: 2. Germline values: CDR1 SGHNT, CDR2 YENEEA. The CDR3 contains 16 residues. As DNA, the CDR3 is TGTGCCAGCAGCTTAGGGACAGGGTGGAACACCGGGGAGCTGTTTTTT. This encodes CASSLGTGWNTGELFF.

This clone came up once. The chain recombines TRBV6-1 with TRBJ2-1; 9 nucleotides line up with TRBD2. The V segment lost 4 bases and the J segment 4 bases; nucleotides outside the gene matches: 8. This CDR3 comprises 16 residues. CDR1 is MNHNS, CDR2 SASEGT, per germline. CDR3 residues: CASSGGVAGGYNEQFF. The DNA of the CDR3 is TGTGCCAGCAGTGGTGGTGTGGCGGGGGGGTACAATGAGCAGTTCTTC.

This CDR3 is CSASPFAGPGNTEAFF. Here the CDR3 DNA reads TGCAGTGCTAGTCCATTCGCCGGGCCGGGGAACACTGAAGCTTTCTTT. The rearrangement links TRBV20-1 to TRBJ1-1; D is unclear. The germline V and J ends were trimmed by 3 bases and 1 base, with 18 bases remaining between them. The CDR3 spans 16 residues. In germline, CDR1 is DFQATT, CDR2 SNEGSKA (reference sequence).

Comments on this clone: The CDR3 does not end in the conserved phenylalanine or tryptophan, so this is likely a read error. The DNA is omitted, as the CDR3 cannot be located on it reliably, and the CDR3 follows TCRdb's listing. The chain employs TRBV30 and TRBJ2-7; no DNA check was done on the table's D call, TRBD2. The CDR3 sequence runs 12 residues, both termini included. The germline V gene encodes CDR1 GTSNPN and CDR2 SVGIG (reference sequence). This CDR3 is CAWSGSQGLAVY.

The chain has TRBV6-1 and TRBJ1-6; tentatively, D is TRBD1 (5 bases). The CDR3 has 14 residues. Trimming left V 2 bases short and J 6 bases short, with 8 bases between. Germline V lookup: CDR1 MNHNS, CDR2 SASEGT. CDR3 protein: CASSEQRGNSPLHF. In DNA, the CDR3 is TGTGCCAGCAGTGAACAAAGGGGTAATTCACCCCTCCACTTT.

The CDR3 sequence: CAISDRGASNEKLFF. CDR3 nucleotides: TGTGCCATCAGTGATCGGGGGGCCTCTAATGAAAAACTGTTTTTT. The chain joins TRBV10-3 to TRBJ1-4; possibly TRBD1 for D (6 bases). Trimming left V 3 bases short and J 3 bases short, with 11 bases between. Germline V gene data show CDR1 as ENHRY and CDR2 as SYGVKD. The CDR3 runs 15 residues.

CDR3 DNA sequence: TGTGCCAGCAGCTTAGACCTTCAACCCGATCTTGAGCAGTTCTTC. This codes for CASSLDLQPDLEQFF. V gene TRBV7-9 combines with J gene TRBJ2-1; no reliable D call. Germline values: CDR1 SEHNR, CDR2 FQNEAQ (reference sequence). V was shortened by 1 base and J by 9 bases, with 16 bases between the two germline ends. There are 15 residues in the CDR3.

The chain recombines TRBV19 with TRBJ1-2; maybe TRBD1 (5 bases). V lost 7 bases, J lost 4 bases, and 10 bases lay in between. CDR1 is LNHDA and CDR2 is SQIVND in the germline V gene (reference sequence). The CDR3 is 12 residues long. CDR3 DNA sequence: TGTGCCAGTATCGGCCAGGGCTATGGCTACACCTTC. Its protein product is CASIGQGYGYTF.

The table lists this clone with a count of one. Other DNA sequences in this sample translate to the same CDR3. The chain links TRBV29-1 to TRBJ1-1; D may be TRBD1 (5 bases). The CDR3 is 13 residues long. Germline CDR1 SQVTM, CDR2 ANQGSEA. V was cut by 4 bases and J by 0 bases, with 9 bases left in between. Here the CDR3 DNA reads TGCAGCGTTGCCAGGGACTTGAACACTGAAGCTTTCTTT. It specifies CSVARDLNTEAFF.

This chain links TRBV2 with TRBJ2-7, with a possible D match to TRBD1 (6 bases). CDR1 is SNHLY and CDR2 is FYNNEI in the germline V gene. The CDR3 is made up of 13 amino acids. V was shortened by 7 bases and J by 2 bases, with 12 bases between the two germline ends. CDR3 sequence: CASKGRGTYEQYF. The CDR3 DNA is TGTGCCAGCAAGGGCAGGGGCACCTACGAGCAGTACTTC.

The chain recombines TRBV28 with TRBJ2-5, with D perhaps being TRBD1 or TRBD2 (5 bases each). V lost 6 bases to trimming and J lost 2 bases, with 19 bases between them. Germline V gives CDR1 MDHEN, CDR2 SYDVKM. The CDR3 spans 16 residues. CDR3 DNA: TGTGCCAGCAGCCCCGCTTTTGCAGGGACGCAAGAGACCCAGTACTTC. Amino acids: CASSPAFAGTQETQYF.

The chain couples TRBV7-2 to TRBJ2-3, with 8 bases fitting TRBD2. The CDR3 runs 14 residues. The germline V gene encodes CDR1 SGHTA and CDR2 FQGNSA. V gave up 1 base and J gave up 5 bases; unmatched junction bases: 2. CDR3 in amino acids: CASSLVGGVDTQYF. The CDR3 DNA reads as TGTGCCAGCAGCTTAGTCGGGGGGGTAGATACGCAGTATTTT. The full variable domain, with the rest looked up from reference TRBV7-2 and TRBJ2-3, is GAGVSQSPSNKVTEKGKDVELRCDPISGHTALYWYRQSLGQGLEFLIYFQGNSAPDKSGLPSDRFSAERTGGSVSTLTIQRTQQEDSAVYLCASSLVGGVDTQYFGPGTRLTVL.

This chain joins TRBV7-6 and TRBJ1-2, with 7 bases fitting TRBD1. CDR1 and CDR2 from the germline V gene are SGHVS and FNYEAQ. There are 18 residues in the CDR3. Trimming at V came to 1 base and at J to 2 bases, leaving 13 bases not matched to a gene. CDR3 amino acids: CASSLVAGQGGLNYGYTF. The CDR3 nucleotides read TGTGCCAGCAGCTTAGTTGCGGGGCAGGGGGGTTTAAACTATGGCTACACCTTC.

The V gene is TRBV10-3, the J gene TRBJ2-1; 8 bases fit TRBD2. V dropped 2 bases and J dropped 1; count of bases not matched to a gene: 19. This CDR3 comprises 21 residues. CDR1 and CDR2 from the germline V gene are ENHRY and SYGVKD. CDR3 nucleotides: TGTGCCATCAGTGAGGCCCCAAGACGGCTTCAGCGGGGGTTATCCTACAATGAGCAGTTCTTC. Amino acid sequence: CAISEAPRRLQRGLSYNEQFF.

The chain employs TRBV28 and TRBJ2-2; D might be TRBD1 (6 bases). The CDR3 has 15 residues. Per germline, CDR1 MDHEN and CDR2 SYDVKM. V was trimmed by 7 bases and J by 1 base, leaving 13 bases between them. DNA for the CDR3: TGTGCCAGCACCGATGACAGGTTGAACACCGGGGAGCTGTTTTTT. Amino acid sequence: CASTDDRLNTGELFF. The variable domain in full, with the rest retrieved from reference TRBV28 and TRBJ2-2, is DVKVTQSSRYLVKRTGEKVFLECVQDMDHENMFWYRQDPGLGLRLIYFSYDVKMKEKGDIPEGYSVSREKKERFSLILESASTNQTSMYLCASTDDRLNTGELFFGEGSRLTVL.

This chain uses TRBV20-1 with TRBJ2-5, with D hard to call. Germline CDR1 is DFQATT and CDR2 is SNEGSKA (reference sequence). With 5 bases removed from V and 5 bases from J, the gap between germline ends came to 9 bases. This CDR3 is 11 amino acids long. CDR3 coding DNA: TGCAGTGCTTTAGTGCAGGAGACCCAGTACTTC. Protein: CSALVQETQYF.

V usage is TRBV5-1 and J usage is TRBJ2-2; D is possibly TRBD2 (7 bases). The CDR3 covers 12 residues. Germline-derived CDR1 and CDR2 are SGHRS and YFSETQ. V lost 7 bases and J lost 7, with 11 bases in between. The CDR3 protein is CASGGAFGELFF. CDR3 nucleotides: TGCGCCAGCGGGGGGGCCTTCGGGGAGCTGTTTTTT.

This chain connects TRBV28 to TRBJ2-7, with 10 bases lining up with TRBD1. CDR3 size: 16 residues. After removal of 4 bases from V and 6 bases from J, the junction contained 12 bases not matched to a gene. Per the germline V gene, CDR1 is MDHEN and CDR2 is SYDVKM. The CDR3 nucleotides read TGTGCCAGCAGTTCCCCCCCGGGACAGGGGTATTTCGAGCAGTACTTC. This encodes CASSSPPGQGYFEQYF. The full variable domain, with the rest looked up from reference TRBV28 and TRBJ2-7, is DVKVTQSSRYLVKRTGEKVFLECVQDMDHENMFWYRQDPGLGLRLIYFSYDVKMKEKGDIPEGYSVSREKKERFSLILESASTNQTSMYLCASSSPPGQGYFEQYFGPGTRLTVT.

The chain joins TRBV28 to TRBJ1-5; possible D gene TRBD1, 5 bases. The CDR3 has 17 amino acids. Germline V gives CDR1 MDHEN, CDR2 SYDVKM. The V and J ends lost 5 bases and 0 bases respectively, with 17 bases between them. This chain's CDR3 is CASSTNLDRYSNQPQHF. The CDR3, as DNA: TGTGCCAGCAGTACCAATCTTGACAGATATAGCAATCAGCCCCAGCATTTT.

This CDR3 is CSVPAGNTIYF. CDR3 DNA sequence: TGCAGCGTGCCGGCAGGAAACACCATATATTTT. This chain joins TRBV29-1 and TRBJ1-3; D unresolved. The ends were cut back, 6 bases at V and 4 bases at J, with 7 bases in the middle. The CDR3 runs to 11 residues. In germline, CDR1 is SQVTM, CDR2 ANQGSEA.